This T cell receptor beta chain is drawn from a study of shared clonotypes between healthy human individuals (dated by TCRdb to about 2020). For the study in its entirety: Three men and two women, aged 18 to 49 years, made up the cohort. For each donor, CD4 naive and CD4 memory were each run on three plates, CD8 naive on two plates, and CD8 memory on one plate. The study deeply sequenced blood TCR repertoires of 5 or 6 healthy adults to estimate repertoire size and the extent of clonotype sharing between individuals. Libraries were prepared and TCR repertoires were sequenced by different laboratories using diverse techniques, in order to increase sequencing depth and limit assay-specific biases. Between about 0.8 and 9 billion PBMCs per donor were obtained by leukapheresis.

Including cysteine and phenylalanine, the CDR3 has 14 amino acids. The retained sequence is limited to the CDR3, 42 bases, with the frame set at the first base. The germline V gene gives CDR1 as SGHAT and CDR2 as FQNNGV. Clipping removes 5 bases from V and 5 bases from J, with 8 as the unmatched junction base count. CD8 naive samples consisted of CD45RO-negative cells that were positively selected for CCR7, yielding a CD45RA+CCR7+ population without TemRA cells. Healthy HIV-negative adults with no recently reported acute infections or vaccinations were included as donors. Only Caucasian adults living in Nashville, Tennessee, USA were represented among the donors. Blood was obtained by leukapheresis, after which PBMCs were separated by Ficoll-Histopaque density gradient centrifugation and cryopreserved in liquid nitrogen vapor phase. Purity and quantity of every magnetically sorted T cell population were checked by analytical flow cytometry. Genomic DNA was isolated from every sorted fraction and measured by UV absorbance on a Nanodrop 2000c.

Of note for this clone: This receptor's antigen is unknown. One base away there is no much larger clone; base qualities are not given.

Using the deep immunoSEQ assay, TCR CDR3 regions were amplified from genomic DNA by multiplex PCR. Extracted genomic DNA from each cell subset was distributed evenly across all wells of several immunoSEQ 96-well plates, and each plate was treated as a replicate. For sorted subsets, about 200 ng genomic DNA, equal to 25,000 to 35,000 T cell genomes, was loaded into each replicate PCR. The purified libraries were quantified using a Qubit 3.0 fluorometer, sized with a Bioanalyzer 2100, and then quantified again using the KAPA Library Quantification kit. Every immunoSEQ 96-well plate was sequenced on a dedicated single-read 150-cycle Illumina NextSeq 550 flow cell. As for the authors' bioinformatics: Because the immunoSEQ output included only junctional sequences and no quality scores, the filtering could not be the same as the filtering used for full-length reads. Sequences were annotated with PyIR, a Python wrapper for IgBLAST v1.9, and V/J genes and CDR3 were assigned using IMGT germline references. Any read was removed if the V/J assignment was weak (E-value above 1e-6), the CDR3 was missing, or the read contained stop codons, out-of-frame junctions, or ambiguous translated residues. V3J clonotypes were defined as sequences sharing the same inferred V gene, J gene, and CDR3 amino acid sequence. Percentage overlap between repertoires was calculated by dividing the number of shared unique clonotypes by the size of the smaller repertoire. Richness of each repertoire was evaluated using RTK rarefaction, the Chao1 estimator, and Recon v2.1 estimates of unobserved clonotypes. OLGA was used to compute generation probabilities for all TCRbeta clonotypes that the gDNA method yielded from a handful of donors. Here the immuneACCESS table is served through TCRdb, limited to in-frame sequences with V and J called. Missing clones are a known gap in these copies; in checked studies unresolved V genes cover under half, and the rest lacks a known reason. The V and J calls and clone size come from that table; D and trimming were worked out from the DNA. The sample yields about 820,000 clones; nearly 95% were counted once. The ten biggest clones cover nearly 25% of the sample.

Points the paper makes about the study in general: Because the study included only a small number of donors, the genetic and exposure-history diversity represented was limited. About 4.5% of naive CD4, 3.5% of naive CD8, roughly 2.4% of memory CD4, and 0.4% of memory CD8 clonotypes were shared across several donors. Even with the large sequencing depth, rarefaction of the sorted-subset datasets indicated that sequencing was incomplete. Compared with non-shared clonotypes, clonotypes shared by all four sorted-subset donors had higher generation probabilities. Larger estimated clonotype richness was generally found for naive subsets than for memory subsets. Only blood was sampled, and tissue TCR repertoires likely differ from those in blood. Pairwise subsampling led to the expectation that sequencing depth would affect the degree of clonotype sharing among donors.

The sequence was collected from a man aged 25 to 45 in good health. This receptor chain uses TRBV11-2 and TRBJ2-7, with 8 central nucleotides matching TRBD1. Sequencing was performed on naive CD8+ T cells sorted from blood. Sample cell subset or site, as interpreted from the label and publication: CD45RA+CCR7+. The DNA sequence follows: TGTGCCAGCAGCGCCTTCGACAGGGGCAACGAGCAGTACTTC. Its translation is CASSAFDRGNEQYF.